The clone carrying this TCR beta chain turned up a few times. The sample originates from a study of T-cell memory formation after mild COVID-19. On the study more broadly: Largely, TCR clusters stayed within a single donor.

TCRdb reprocessed the 5' RACE reads with MiXCR, giving one entry per CDR3 protein. The sample gives roughly 560,000 distinct CDR3 sequences, approximately 20% of which show up once; under 15% is in the top ten. The V end was cut by 0 bases, the J end by 2 bases, with 11 bases between. The germline V gene has CDR1 SGHTA and CDR2 FQGNSA. CDR3 length: 15 amino acids. The sequence came from an adult woman who had mild COVID-19 (a few samples of this study predate the infection). Cell type and time point are not known. V and J are TRBV7-2 and TRBJ2-7; the D gene is possibly TRBD1 (6 bases). Sequenced material: PBMCs or a T cell subset sorted from them (not recorded which). This CDR3 reads CASSLAYRVTYEQYF. The CDR3 bases are TGTGCCAGCAGCTTAGCGTACAGGGTCACCTACGAGCAGTACTTC.